This T cell receptor (beta chain) was sequenced in a study of T cell responses to AZD1222 COVID-19 vaccine. Study observations and caveats: It was only five to seven AZD1222 recipients who were seropositive at baseline. Of spike-specific TCRs, nearly half reportedly target regions left unmutated in variants. Spike regions recognized by vaccine-associated CD4 TCRs spanned the protein, led by 160-218 and 743-854.

As concerns this clone: Its antigen is not identified.

Assay used: immunoSEQ multiplex PCR; TCRdb lists only in-frame clones, some missing. The table lists 150,000 or so clones, around nine tenths of them singletons. This receptor was obtained from an adult in good health. Material: peripheral blood, obtained on day 0 of AZD1222 vaccination.

CDR3 in DNA: TGTGCCAGCAGTCTTTCCGGGACAGCTTATGGCTACACCTTC. Its protein is CASSLSGTAYGYTF. The chain recombines TRBV2 with TRBJ1-2; 7 bases map to TRBD1. The CDR3 loop spans 14 amino acids. Trimming at V came to 5 bases and at J to 5 bases, leaving 8 bases not matched to a gene. The germline V gene has CDR1 SNHLY and CDR2 FYNNEI.